These 27 T cell receptor beta chains came from one sample sequenced in a study of T-cell memory formation after mild COVID-19. TCRdb used MiXCR to reprocess the 5' RACE reads, holding one entry per CDR3 protein. The profile covers 350,000 to 500,000 distinct CDR3 sequences, with around 17% appearing a single time and under 25% taken by the ten largest. The sample taken for sequencing was PBMCs or a T cell subset sorted from them (not recorded which). The receptors were gathered from a man aged 18 to 30 who had mild COVID-19 (a few samples of this study predate the infection). Cell type and time point are not known.

This clonotype was observed a handful of times. V usage is TRBV12-3 or TRBV12-4 and J usage is TRBJ2-3; the D is unclear. The ends were cut back, 2 bases at V and 0 bases at J, with 6 bases in the middle. The CDR3 is 14 amino acids. CDR3 protein: CASSLIISTDTQYF. The CDR3 nucleotides read TGTGCCAGCAGTTTAATCATCAGCACAGATACGCAGTATTTT.

This clonotype has at least ten counts. This chain joins TRBV24-1 and TRBJ2-2, with TRBD2 identical over 8 bases. With 5 bases clipped from V and 3 bases from J, the junction kept 10 bases outside the gene matches. CDR3 size: 17 residues. Germline CDR1 and CDR2: KGHDR and SFDVKD. The CDR3 DNA follows: TGTGCCACCAGTGTTTTCGGGGGGGGCCTTGACACCGGGGAGCTGTTTTTT. Encoded protein: CATSVFGGGLDTGELFF.

CDR3 nucleotide sequence: TGTGCCAGCAGTCGGACCCGGGACAGGGGCTACTATGGCTACACCTTC. This translates into CASSRTRDRGYYGYTF. The chain has TRBV6-2 or TRBV6-3 and TRBJ1-2, with 10 nucleotides matching TRBD1. The CDR3 has 16 residues. Germline CDR1 and CDR2: MNHEY and SVGEGT. V lost 5 bases to trimming and J lost 3 bases; unmatched junction nucleotides: 9.

This clonotype has a handful of counts. V and J are TRBV2 and TRBJ2-2; D unresolved. CDR3 size: 12 residues. The germline CDR1 and CDR2 sequences are SNHLY and FYNNEI. With 3 bases removed from V and 10 bases from J, the gap between germline ends came to 9 bases. The CDR3 region is CASSDDSSELFF. The CDR3 coding sequence is TGTGCCAGCAGTGATGACTCCTCGGAGCTGTTTTTT.

This clonotype was counted only a few times. This sequence joins TRBV12-3 or TRBV12-4 and TRBJ1-2, with D perhaps TRBD1 (6 bases). V was pared by 6 bases and J by 7 bases, with 12 bases between. There are 12 residues in the CDR3. Written as DNA, the CDR3 is TGTGCCAGCAGCCGAGGGGGGGTTGGCTACACCTTC. This sequence encodes CASSRGGVGYTF.

The V call is TRBV24-1, the J call TRBJ2-1; TRBD1 agrees at 7 bases. Germline V gives CDR1 KGHDR, CDR2 SFDVKD. The CDR3 loop spans 16 amino acids. Unmatched junction bases numbered 10, after V lost 2 bases and J lost 7 bases. In DNA, the CDR3 is TGTGCCACCAGTGATTACTCTTCGACAGGGAAGAATGAGCAGTTCTTC. Its protein product is CATSDYSSTGKNEQFF.

This clonotype was counted at least ten times. This rearrangement joins TRBV20-1 to TRBJ1-2; TRBD1 is a possible D gene (6 bases). Per the germline V gene, CDR1 is DFQATT and CDR2 is SNEGSKA (reference sequence). V was pared by 5 bases and J by 5 bases, with 18 bases between. This CDR3 has 14 residues. CDR3: CSAPPGAGPYGYTF. As DNA, the CDR3 is TGCAGTGCTCCCCCAGGGGCCGGTCCATATGGCTACACCTTC.

This clonotype has at least ten counts. The chain is built from TRBV15 and TRBJ2-1, with 7 bases fitting TRBD2. Per germline, CDR1 LNHNV and CDR2 YYDKDF (reference sequence). V shed 3 bases, J shed 7 bases, and the junction held 0 bases outside the gene matches. The CDR3 is 12 amino acids. The CDR3 nucleotides read TGTGCCACCAGCAGGCGGGAGAATGAGCAGTTCTTC. This sequence encodes CATSRRENEQFF.

The chain is built from TRBV24-1 and TRBJ1-5; no reliable D call. This CDR3 spans 14 amino acids. Germline V CDR1 and CDR2: KGHDR, SFDVKD. Trimming cost V 1 base and J 6 bases, with 9 bases left between them. CDR3 amino acids: CATSDFSASQPQHF. The CDR3 DNA sequence: TGTGCCACCAGTGATTTTTCGGCCAGTCAGCCCCAGCATTTT.

The J gene is TRBJ2-2, the V gene TRBV7-8, with D perhaps matching TRBD1 (6 bases). CDR3 length: 16 amino acids. CDR1 is SGHVS, CDR2 FQNEAQ, per germline. V lost 5 bases and J lost 6, with 19 bases in between. The CDR3 is CASSPQPDSESGELFF. The CDR3 nucleotides are TGTGCCAGCAGCCCCCAGCCGGACAGCGAGTCCGGGGAGCTGTTTTTT.

This clonotype appeared a few times. The rearrangement links TRBV6-5 to TRBJ1-5; maybe TRBD1 (6 bases). The V gene's germline CDR1 is MNHEY and CDR2 SVGAGI. This CDR3 has 15 amino acids. V was trimmed by 6 bases and J by 3 bases, leaving 15 bases between them. This chain's CDR3 is CASRRNREANQPQHF. In nucleotides, the CDR3 is TGTGCCAGCAGAAGAAACAGGGAGGCCAATCAGCCCCAGCATTTT.

The gene calls are TRBV6-5 and TRBJ2-7; D is unclear. Germline V CDR1 and CDR2: MNHEY, SVGAGI. The CDR3 sequence is 14 residues long. Trimming stripped 0 bases from V and 3 bases from J, with 9 bases between. CDR3: CASSYSAGHYEQYV. The CDR3 DNA follows: TGTGCCAGCAGTTACTCCGCAGGTCACTACGAGCAGTACGTC.

This clonotype was observed a handful of times. V is TRBV20-1 and J is TRBJ2-1; tentatively, D is TRBD1 (5 bases). CDR1 DFQATT and CDR2 SNEGSKA come from the germline V gene (reference sequence). The CDR3 consists of 16 residues. Trimming shortened V by 2 bases and J by 4 bases, and 18 bases separated the two germline ends. The CDR3 nucleotides are TGCAGTGCTAGATCACTTCTGGGGCTAGGGTACAATGAGCAGTTCTTC. Translating it yields CSARSLLGLGYNEQFF.

The sample holds many counts of this clonotype. This chain joins TRBV7-2 and TRBJ1-2; D call uncertain. The CDR3 spans 13 residues. V lost 5 bases to trimming and J lost 2 bases, with 9 bases between them. The V gene's germline CDR1 is SGHTA and CDR2 FQGNSA. CDR3 nucleotides: TGTGCCAGCAGCCTCGCCGGAAACTATGGCTACACCTTC. Encoded protein: CASSLAGNYGYTF. The complete variable domain, with remaining parts taken from reference TRBV7-2 and TRBJ1-2, reads GAGVSQSPSNKVTEKGKDVELRCDPISGHTALYWYRQSLGQGLEFLIYFQGNSAPDKSGLPSDRFSAERTGGSVSTLTIQRTQQEDSAVYLCASSLAGNYGYTFGSGTRLTVV.

This clonotype was detected a few times. CDR3 coding DNA: TGTGCCAGCAGCAAAGTACAAGGATCCGGCTCCTACGAGCAGTACTTC. This gives the protein CASSKVQGSGSYEQYF. V gene TRBV21-1 combines with J gene TRBJ2-7. TRBV21-1 is classified as a pseudogene. This CDR3 has 16 amino acids.

This rearrangement joins TRBV19 to TRBJ2-1; D not certain. In germline, CDR1 is LNHDA, CDR2 SQIVND (reference sequence). This CDR3 is built from 14 residues. V was pared by 7 bases and J by 0 bases, with 10 bases between. The CDR3 protein is CASKGQNSYNEQFF. DNA for the CDR3: TGTGCCAGTAAAGGCCAGAACTCCTACAATGAGCAGTTCTTC.

This clonotype was detected a few times. V gene TRBV18 combines with J gene TRBJ2-4, with 9 bases that match TRBD2. The germline V gene has CDR1 KGHSH and CDR2 LQKENI. The V gene end was trimmed by 0 bases and the J gene end by 0 bases; junction bases not matched to a gene: 6. This CDR3 comprises 18 residues. CDR3 DNA sequence: TGTGCCAGCTCACCACCGTCAGCGGGGGGACTAGCCAAAAACATTCAGTACTTC. Its protein is CASSPPSAGGLAKNIQYF.

The chain links TRBV4-3 to TRBJ2-1, with D tentatively TRBD2 (6 bases). The V end was cut by 1 base, the J end by 0 bases, with 13 bases between. Germline values: CDR1 LGHNA, CDR2 YSLEER. This CDR3 comprises 17 residues. The CDR3: CASSQGLDYNSYNEQFF. For the CDR3, the DNA is TGCGCCAGCAGCCAAGGACTGGACTACAACTCCTACAATGAGCAGTTCTTC.

This clonotype was seen only a few times. This sequence joins TRBV10-3 and TRBJ2-1; a weak D match, TRBD1 (5 bases). Per germline, CDR1 ENHRY and CDR2 SYGVKD. The CDR3 runs to 12 residues. Trimming took 8 bases from V and 7 from J, leaving 12 bases between them. The CDR3 nucleotides are TGTGCCATCGCCAGGGCGGTTAATGAGCAGTTCTTC. It yields the protein CAIARAVNEQFF.

This clonotype showed up just a few times. The genes are TRBV9 and TRBJ1-3, with TRBD1 matching over 9 bases. Germline V gene data show CDR1 as SGDLS and CDR2 as YYNGEE. The V gene end was trimmed by 4 bases and the J gene end by 3 bases; junction bases not matched to a gene: 5. CDR3 length: 15 amino acids. CDR3 amino acids: CASSRPGQGGNTIYF. In nucleotides, the CDR3 is TGTGCCAGCAGCAGGCCGGGACAGGGTGGAAACACCATATATTTT. The whole variable domain, remainder taken from reference TRBV9 and TRBJ1-3, is DSGVTQTPKHLITATGQRVTLRCSPRSGDLSVYWYQQSLDQGLQFLIQYYNGEERAKGNILERFSAQQFPDLHSELNLSSLELGDSALYFCASSRPGQGGNTIYFGEGSWLTVV.

This chain connects TRBV7-2 to TRBJ1-1; no clear D gene. The CDR3 totals 13 residues. Germline assignment: CDR1 SGHTA and CDR2 FQGNSA. V lost 6 bases, J lost 2 bases, and 10 bases lay in between. The CDR3 DNA reads as TGTGCCAGCAGAGGACGGATAAACACTGAAGCTTTCTTT. Protein: CASRGRINTEAFF. Combining the CDR3 with reference TRBV7-2 and TRBJ1-1 gives the whole variable domain GAGVSQSPSNKVTEKGKDVELRCDPISGHTALYWYRQSLGQGLEFLIYFQGNSAPDKSGLPSDRFSAERTGGSVSTLTIQRTQQEDSAVYLCASRGRINTEAFFGQGTRLTVV.

In its sample, this clonotype was seen many times. The chain has TRBV7-9 and TRBJ2-3, with 7 bases aligning to TRBD2. CDR3 length: 13 residues. The V gene end was trimmed by 5 bases and the J gene end by 5 bases; junction bases not matched to a gene: 4. Looked up from germline, CDR1 is SEHNR and CDR2 is FQNEAQ (reference sequence). The CDR3 is CASSPWGGDTQYF. CDR3 nucleotides: TGTGCCAGCAGCCCCTGGGGGGGAGATACGCAGTATTTT.

The CDR3 DNA reads TGTGCCAGCAGTTACGACAAGGCTTACAATGAGCAGTTCTTC. Encoded protein: CASSYDKAYNEQFF. The V call is TRBV6-5, the J call TRBJ2-1; D remains ambiguous. The CDR3 runs to 14 residues. The V gene's germline CDR1 is MNHEY and CDR2 SVGAGI. Trimming removed 2 bases from V and 4 bases from J, with 9 bases in between.

The chain combines TRBV27 with TRBJ1-6; TRBD1 might be the D (5 bases). Germline V gene sequence: CDR1 MNHEY, CDR2 SMNVEV (reference sequence). V was cut by 5 bases and J by 13 bases, with 15 bases left in between. This CDR3 region has 13 residues. CDR3 nucleotides: TGTGCCAGCAGTCCAGTGGGGCTATGGCCCCTCCACTTT. Its translation is CASSPVGLWPLHF.

The chain combines TRBV6-5 with TRBJ2-3; D uncertain. CDR1 is MNHEY, CDR2 SVGAGI, per germline. The V gene lost 4 bases and the J gene lost 2 bases, with 13 bases spanning the gap. There are 15 residues in the CDR3. The CDR3 DNA follows: TGTGCCAGCAGTTTCCGGGCCCGGAACACAGATACGCAGTATTTT. Translated: CASSFRARNTDTQYF.

The V call is TRBV2, the J call TRBJ2-7; no reliable D call. The CDR3 is made up of 13 amino acids. Trimming took 1 base from V and 4 from J, leaving 8 bases between them. Germline V gives CDR1 SNHLY, CDR2 FYNNEI. The CDR3 here is CASSEDLGYEQYV. CDR3 sequence (DNA): TGTGCCAGCAGTGAAGATTTAGGATACGAGCAGTACGTC.

This clonotype was observed a handful of times. The chain couples TRBV7-8 to TRBJ2-7; TRBD1 is a possible D gene (8 bases). Deletions cut 5 bases from V and 3 bases from J, with 14 bases between. The CDR3 covers 14 residues. Germline CDR1 reads SGHVS; CDR2 reads FQNEAQ. DNA for the CDR3: TGTGCCAGCAGCCCAGCGGGACAGGACTACGAGCAGTACTTC. The encoded protein is CASSPAGQDYEQYF.